This T cell receptor beta chain was observed in a study of PD-1 blockade in classical Hodgkin lymphoma (dated by TCRdb to 2019 to 2021). For the wider study: Nivolumab dosing was 3 mg/kg intravenously every 2 weeks, continuing until either disease progression or unacceptable toxicity. A peripheral blood immune signature of response to PD-1 blockade in classical Hodgkin lymphoma was defined using TCR beta sequencing and CyTOF. The research as a whole found: Lower diversity was seen in patients whose nivolumab began less than 1 year after ASCT, and these patients were left out of later analyses so that immune reconstitution would not confound the results. Baseline TCR diversity was reported to be lower in newly diagnosed patients than in healthy donors and to be lower still in relapsed/refractory patients. Among trial patients, those achieving complete response had baseline diversity similar to that of newly diagnosed patients, while diversity was significantly lower in partial responders and progressors. By C4D1, a significant rise was seen in CD4+ TCR diversity but not in CD8+ TCR diversity (p=0.0027 vs p=0.16), and the rise was most apparent among complete responders (p=0.02). The study was restricted to a single clinical trial cohort, and the causes of repertoire differences, possibly disease activity or prior therapy, were left undefined.

The sample's time point label, in plain terms: cycle 2 day 1 (C2D1) of nivolumab. Every trial patient had relapsed following autologous stem cell transplantation, and prior brentuximab vedotin exposure was what differed among cohorts A, B and C. The trial cohort was composed of 56 patients with relapsed/refractory classical Hodgkin lymphoma, for whom complete response, partial response or progressive disease was recorded as best overall response. Single-agent nivolumab was administered to trial patients in the multi-cohort phase II CheckMate 205 trial. Best overall response was determined by an independent review committee according to the 2007 International Working Group response criteria. Trial PBMCs were collected just before the start of nivolumab (C1D1) and during therapy at cycle 2 day 1 and cycle 4 day 1. Peripheral blood was collected in 8 mL Vacutainer Cell Preparation Tubes, from which PBMCs were isolated by centrifugation and then cryopreserved.

CDR1 SGHTA and CDR2 FQGNSA are derived from the germline V gene. The CDR3 spans 16 residues, from the cysteine through the phenylalanine. Just the 48-base CDR3 DNA is kept, in frame starting at base 1. Germline trimming: 7 bases from V, 7 bases from J; junction bases outside gene matches: 16. A note on this clone: The specificity of this receptor is unknown. Base qualities are missing; no much larger clone stands one base away.

The Qiagen DNeasy kit was used to extract genomic DNA both from unsorted PBMCs and from the negatively selected CD4+ and CD8+ fractions. Amplification of TCR beta CDR3 regions was done by immunoSEQ multiplex PCR with primers that anneal to V and J segments. A synthetic immune receptor repertoire was used to minimize amplification bias, and remaining bias was computationally removed after sequencing. The authors' analysis ran thus. Custom Python scripts were used to quantify repertoire diversity as the Shannon entropy index. The unsorted, CD4+ and CD8+ repertoires were each analyzed separately, with the exception of combined analyses, where CD4+ and CD8+ sequences were merged in silico. A clone was considered expanded if an increase in frequency of at least 2-fold after treatment relative to C1D1 was found, and a pseudocount of 0.5 was applied to clones undetected at baseline. Clones with 0 or 1 copy at C1D1 were classified as singleton clones, and clones with 2 or more copies were classified as non-singleton clones. Clones expanded in unsorted samples were labelled as CD4+, CD8+ or unknown by matching protein sequences in sorted samples from the same patient. Wilcoxon tests were applied to paired samples to test diversity changes from C1D1 to C4D1. Imported from immuneACCESS, the table was reduced by TCRdb to in-frame sequences with V and J called. These copies leave out some clones; in studies compared against another copy, an unresolved V gene accounts for under half, and the cause of the remainder is not known. V, J and clone size reflect that table, while D and trimming were determined from the DNA. For this sample there are under 110,000 clones; around 89% appear just once. The ten largest make up 6.5% to 7.5% of the sample.

The TCR sequence derives from a human donor with classical Hodgkin lymphoma. The V and J segments used are TRBV7-2 and TRBJ2-1; TRBD1 aligns with 7 central bases. The starting material was peripheral blood mononuclear cells (PBMCs), obtained before the second cycle of nivolumab. CDR3 protein: CASTHRQGQPSNEQFF. Here is the DNA: TGTGCCAGCACCCATCGCCAGGGACAGCCCTCTAATGAGCAGTTCTTC.